This TCR beta chain was sequenced in a study of PD-L1 blockade in urothelial cancer. Study-level background: Patients initiated atezolizumab in about 2014 at 1,200 mg intravenously every 3 weeks.

V was trimmed by 1 base and J by 1 base, leaving 5 bases between them. The germline CDR1 and CDR2 sequences are SGHDT and YYEEEE. This CDR3 comprises 13 residues. Libraries were prepared by immunoSEQ multiplex PCR; TCRdb keeps only in-frame clonotypes and omits some of them. The sample has tens of thousands of clones; over 80% are singletons. This sequence joins TRBV5-6 and TRBJ2-5; D uncertain. The sample in question was PBMCs, obtained around atezolizumab (anti-PD-L1) treatment. This receptor was identified in a man between 65 and 79 years old with urothelial cancer. As DNA, the CDR3 is TGTGCCAGCAGCTTGTGGCCCCAAGAGACCCAGTACTTC. It specifies CASSLWPQETQYF.